Listed here are 29 T cell receptor beta chains from one sample, sequenced in a study of tumor-infiltrating lymphocytes in primary liver carcinoma. From 400 to 550 ng total RNA, TCR beta cDNA was generated with a primer in the constant region. Libraries of TCR beta came from three nested multiplex PCR rounds with slightly modified ARM-PCR. Each of the first two PCR rounds ran roughly 10 cycles with TRBV1-TRBV30 forward and C-beta reverse primers. Using its own MiXCR run on the multiplex PCR reads, TCRdb lists one record per CDR3 protein. The table includes 300,000 to 350,000 distinct CDR3 sequences, around three fifths detected once. RNA was extracted from whole blood without cell sorting, alongside germline DNA. The sequencing sample was made of peripheral blood. Receptors were obtained from a woman in her twenties or thirties with primary liver carcinoma and hepatitis B virus infection.

This clonotype was picked up a small number of times. In DNA form, the CDR3 reads TGTGCCAGCAGTTCGGACACTTACAACACTGAAGCTTTCTTT. It yields the protein CASSSDTYNTEAFF. This rearrangement joins TRBV6-6 to TRBJ1-1, with a weak D call TRBD1 (5 bases). V shed 4 bases and J shed 2 bases, with 11 bases lying between them. This CDR3 comprises 14 residues. Germline CDR1 and CDR2: MNHNY and SVGAGI (reference sequence).

This clonotype has at least ten counts. The chain carries TRBV4-1 and TRBJ2-3; D is undetermined. CDR3 length: 15 amino acids. V lost 6 bases, J lost 3 bases, and 16 bases lay in between. Per the germline V gene, CDR1 is MGHRA and CDR2 is YSYEKL. Here the CDR3 DNA reads TGCGCCAGCAGTAAAGGAGCCCTCGATACAGATACGCAGTATTTT. Translated: CASSKGALDTDTQYF.

J is TRBJ2-3 and V is TRBV29-1; the D is unclear. CDR1 and CDR2 (germline): SQVTM, ANQGSEA. Trimming removed 4 bases at V and 4 bases at J, with 12 bases between. The length of the CDR3 is 13 residues. The DNA of the CDR3 is TGCAGCGTTGGCCAGATTCGGGCAGATACGCAGTATTTT. It yields the protein CSVGQIRADTQYF.

A word on this clonotype: A junction end diverges from the germline sequence, so it may reflect a read error. This sequence joins TRBV28 and TRBJ1-2; D gene uncertain. There are 14 residues in the CDR3. From germline, CDR1 is MDHEN and CDR2 SYDVKM. The chain's CDR3 is CASSSIFTTYGYTF. Here the CDR3 DNA reads TGTGCCAGCAGCTCAATCTTCACGACCTATGGCTACACCTTT.

Note on this clonotype: One end of the junction varies from germline; a read error may be responsible. V usage is TRBV12-3 or TRBV12-4 and J usage is TRBJ1-5; D is undetermined. The CDR3 is made up of 13 amino acids. CDR3 sequence reads: CTSSFSAPQPQHF. The CDR3, as DNA: TGTACCAGCAGTTTCTCGGCCCCACAGCCCCAGCATTTT.

J is TRBJ2-2 and V is TRBV6-5; D is uncertain. Germline values: CDR1 MNHEY, CDR2 SVGAGI. This CDR3 spans 13 amino acids. CDR3 nucleotides: TGTGCAGGCAGTTACTCCCACACCGGGGAGCTGTTTTTT. This codes for CAGSYSHTGELFF.

With regard to this clonotype: A read error may explain this, as a much larger clone is one base away. The rearrangement joins TRBV12-3 or TRBV12-4 to TRBJ1-1; no definite D call. Trimming took 9 bases from V and 2 from J, leaving 13 bases between them. The CDR3 has 13 residues. In DNA form, the CDR3 reads TGTGCCAGAACCATGGACGTTAACACTGAAGCTTTCTTT. Translation: CARTMDVNTEAFF.

This clonotype came up many times. The CDR3 region has the DNA TGCAGCGTTGCCTTTGCGGGAGGTTCCTACGAGCAGTACTTC. The encoded protein is CSVAFAGGSYEQYF. The chain combines TRBV29-1 with TRBJ2-7, with 8 bases fitting TRBD2. The germline CDR1 and CDR2 sequences are SQVTM and ANQGSEA. The length of the CDR3 is 14 residues. V lost 4 bases, J lost 1 base, and 6 bases stayed unmatched.

A remark on this clonotype: A read error is possible here, since a much larger clone lies one base away. The gene calls are TRBV11-2 and TRBJ2-1; 8 nucleotides align to TRBD2. The CDR3 covers 20 residues. CDR1 and CDR2 (germline): SGHAT, FQNNGV. This CDR3 is CARSFALGAGVVLGDNEQFF. CDR3 DNA: TGTGCCAGGAGCTTTGCGTTGGGAGCGGGAGTGGTATTGGGAGACAATGAGCAGTTCTTC.

This clonotype was recorded at least ten times. J is TRBJ2-5 and V is TRBV11-2, with D perhaps TRBD1 (5 bases). Germline CDR1 and CDR2: SGHAT and FQNNGV. The CDR3 covers 14 residues. V lost 0 bases and J 4 bases, leaving 9 bases between the germline ends. CDR3 residues: CASSLDRVTETQYF. The CDR3 bases are TGTGCCAGCAGCTTAGACAGGGTGACAGAGACCCAGTACTTC.

The chain recombines TRBV29-1 with TRBJ2-1, with 7 bases fitting TRBD2. Germline loops: CDR1 SQVTM, CDR2 ANQGSEA. The CDR3 is made up of 14 amino acids. V lost 7 bases to trimming and J lost 8 bases; unmatched junction nucleotides: 14. The CDR3, as DNA: TGCAGCGGCTCCGGGACTAACGGGACCTATGAGCAGTTCTTC. Amino acids: CSGSGTNGTYEQFF.

Comment on this clonotype: Since a much larger clone is just one base distant, this may be a read error. This sequence joins TRBV6-2 or TRBV6-3 and TRBJ1-1; a possible D gene is TRBD1 (6 bases). The V end lost 6 bases, the J end lost 5 bases, and 10 bases lay between the germline ends. Germline V gene data show CDR1 as MNHEY and CDR2 as SVGEGT. The CDR3 is 12 residues long. This chain's CDR3 is CASRSGETEAFF. DNA for the CDR3: TGTGCCAGCAGGTCAGGGGAGACTGAAGCTTTCTTT.

This clonotype showed up just a few times. Being one base from a much bigger clone, this may be a read error. This chain links TRBV29-1 with TRBJ1-1, with D maybe TRBD1 (5 bases). Germline V gives CDR1 SQVTM, CDR2 ANQGSEA. This CDR3 comprises 13 residues. CDR3 nucleotides: TGCAGCGCCCGAACAGGACTCAACAGTGAAGCTTTCTTT. Its protein is CSARTGLNSEAFF.

As concerns this clonotype: This may arise from a read error, as a much more abundant clone is one base away. The chain carries TRBV29-1 and TRBJ1-1; perhaps TRBD1 as D (5 bases). Germline lookup yields CDR1 SQVTM and CDR2 ANQGSEA. CDR3 length: 16 residues. The V gene lost 5 bases and the J gene lost 6 bases, with 25 bases spanning the gap. The CDR3 is CSVSTERDAVSAEAFF. CDR3 DNA: TGCAGCGTTTCGACAGAGCGGGATGCGGTTTCGGCTGAAGCTTTCTTT. The full variable domain, in which reference TRBV29-1 and TRBJ1-1 provide the parts outside the CDR3, is SAVISQKPSRDICQRGTSLTIQCQVDSQVTMMFWYRQQPGQSLTLIATANQGSEATYESGFVIDKFPISRPNLTFSTLTVSNMSPEDSSIYLCSVSTERDAVSAEAFFGQGTRLTVV.

This clonotype showed up just once. A read error may produce the germline difference seen at one junction end. The rearrangement uses TRBV6-2 or TRBV6-3 and TRBJ2-5; TRBD1 agrees at 7 bases. The CDR3 is 14 residues long. Germline CDR1 reads MNHEY; CDR2 reads SVGEGT. DNA of the CDR3: TGTGTCAGCAGTCGGGACAGAACCCGAGAGACCCAGTACTTC. This translates into CVSSRDRTRETQYF.

A remark on this clonotype: One junction end disagrees with the germline gene, perhaps due to a read error. This chain joins TRBV4-1 and TRBJ2-1, with D maybe TRBD2 (6 bases). Germline V CDR1 and CDR2: MGHRA, YSYEKL. This CDR3 is built from 18 residues. The CDR3 sequence is CASSQGTTSRRVYNEQSF. The CDR3 region has the DNA TGCGCCAGCAGCCAAGGCACTACTAGCAGGAGGGTATACAATGAGCAGTCCTTC.

The chain recombines TRBV13 with TRBJ2-1; 7 bases are a match to TRBD2. Germline V lookup: CDR1 PRHDT, CDR2 FYEKMQ (reference sequence). CDR3 size: 16 residues. The trim removed 2 bases at V and 7 bases at J, leaving 11 bases unmatched. CDR3 region: CASSLQTTRLANEQFF. The DNA of the CDR3 is TGTGCCAGCAGCTTACAGACTACCCGACTAGCTAATGAGCAGTTCTTC. Supplemented by reference TRBV13 and TRBJ2-1, the full variable domain reads AAGVIQSPRHLIKEKRETATLKCYPIPRHDTVYWYQQGPGQDPQFLISFYEKMQSDKGSIPDRFSAQQFSDYHSELNMSSLELGDSALYFCASSLQTTRLANEQFFGPGTRLTVL.

The J gene is TRBJ2-7, the V gene TRBV10-3; 12 bases align to TRBD2. The CDR3 covers 16 residues. Germline values: CDR1 ENHRY, CDR2 SYGVKD. Losses at the gene ends were 5 bases for V and 9 bases for J; bases not matched to a gene: 14. CDR3 DNA sequence: TGTGCCATCAGTCCTTCACTAGCGGGAGGAAAGGGCGGGCAGTACTTC. The encoded protein is CAISPSLAGGKGGQYF.

A word on this clonotype: The junction departs from the called germline gene at one end, perhaps through a read error. The J gene is TRBJ2-1, the V gene TRBV6-1; tentatively, D is TRBD2 (5 bases). The CDR3 sequence is 17 residues long. Germline V lookup: CDR1 MNHNS, CDR2 SASEGT. The CDR3 DNA sequence: TGTGCCAGTAGTGTTATGCGTGTGAGGGCCGTTAACAATGAGCAGTTCTTC. Encoded protein: CASSVMRVRAVNNEQFF.

The CDR3 region has the DNA TGTGCCAGCAGCTTGCCAAGGGCGACGGACGAGCAGTACTTC. Amino acid sequence: CASSLPRATDEQYF. V gene TRBV5-4 combines with J gene TRBJ2-7; D is unresolved. CDR3 size: 14 residues. V was shortened by 1 base and J by 5 bases, with 13 bases between the two germline ends. CDR1 and CDR2 (germline): SGHNT, YYREEE (reference sequence). Full variable domain (rest looked up from reference TRBV5-4 and TRBJ2-7): ETGVTQSPTHLIKTRGQQVTLRCSSQSGHNTVSWYQQALGQGPQFIFQYYREEENGRGNFPPRFSGLQFPNYSSELNVNALELDDSALYLCASSLPRATDEQYFGPGTRLTVT.

This clonotype was observed many times. CDR3: CASSQDVGSPYEQYF. Written as DNA, the CDR3 is TGCGCCAGCAGCCAAGATGTGGGGAGCCCCTACGAGCAGTACTTC. The chain uses TRBV4-3 and TRBJ2-7, with D possibly TRBD2 on 5 matching bases. Trimming cost V 0 bases and J 2 bases, with 11 bases left between them. Germline loops: CDR1 LGHNA, CDR2 YSLEER. The CDR3 consists of 15 residues.

This rearrangement joins TRBV12-3 or TRBV12-4 to TRBJ2-2; 10 bases align to TRBD2. V trimming: 5 bases; J trimming: 4 bases; junction bases outside the gene matches: 7. This CDR3 contains 16 residues. The CDR3 region is CASSTLAGVFTGELFF. The DNA of the CDR3 is TGTGCCAGCAGTACCCTAGCGGGAGTTTTCACCGGGGAGCTGTTTTTT.

This chain uses TRBV6-2 or TRBV6-3 with TRBJ1-5, with D hard to call. The germline CDR1 and CDR2 sequences are MNHEY and SVGEGT. The CDR3 extends over 14 amino acids. V dropped 7 bases and J dropped 1 base, with 11 bases sitting between them. The CDR3 DNA reads as TGTGCCAGCAACCTCCAGGCGAGCAATCAGCCCCAGCATTTT. The encoded protein is CASNLQASNQPQHF.

Points on this clonotype: A read error may explain this, as a much larger clone is one base away. No conserved phenylalanine or tryptophan is present at the end of the CDR3, so a read error is the likely explanation. The chain links TRBV6-5 to TRBJ2-3; D remains unclear. The CDR3 loop spans 13 amino acids. The V gene lost 5 bases and the J gene lost 5 bases, with 11 bases spanning the gap. Germline V gene lookup returns CDR1 MNHEY and CDR2 SVGAGI. The CDR3 coding sequence is TGTGCCAGCAGTCGAATTTGGGGAGATACGCAGTATTGT. It is translated as CASSRIWGDTQYC.

In regard to this clonotype: A junction boundary mismatches the germline segment, possibly from a read error. The chain employs TRBV11-2 and TRBJ2-7; D possibly matches TRBD1 or TRBD2 (6 bases each). The CDR3 length is 15 residues. In germline, CDR1 is SGHAT, CDR2 FQNNGV. CDR3 region: CASSLVSSGGDEQYF. CDR3 in DNA: TGTGCCAGCAGCTTGGTGTCCTCCGGGGGCGACGAGCAATACTTC.

A note on this clonotype: The junction differs from germline at one of its ends, possibly a read error. The J gene is TRBJ2-7, the V gene TRBV11-2, with 8 bases fitting TRBD1. Germline CDR1 is SGHAT and CDR2 is FQNNGV. This CDR3 has 15 residues. Written as DNA, the CDR3 is TGTGCCAGCAGATTTTCCCAGGGGGCTGGAAACGAGAAGTACTTC. This sequence encodes CASRFSQGAGNEKYF.

A word on this clonotype: At one of its ends the junction is not consistent with the germline gene, which may arise from a read error. The gene calls are TRBV11-2 and TRBJ1-3; D is uncertain. The germline CDR1 and CDR2 sequences are SGHAT and FQNNGV. The CDR3 runs 12 residues. Here the CDR3 reads CVSSLRENTIYF. In DNA form, the CDR3 reads TGTGTCAGCAGCTTACGCGAGAACACCATATATTTT.

With respect to this clonotype: A much larger clone differs by one base, so this may be a read error. This chain joins TRBV12-3 or TRBV12-4 and TRBJ2-7; D is uncertain. Trimming shortened V by 3 bases and J by 0 bases, and 12 bases separated the two germline ends. The CDR3 sequence is 15 residues long. CDR3 sequence reads: CASSFGRKSSYEQYF. The CDR3 DNA reads TGTGCCAGCAGTTTTGGTCGGAAAAGCTCCTACGAGCAGTACTTC.

On this clonotype itself: The junction shows a germline mismatch at one end, possibly a read error. The chain carries TRBV11-2 and TRBJ2-1, with D unclear. Germline loops: CDR1 SGHAT, CDR2 FQNNGV. The CDR3 has 14 residues. The chain's CDR3 is CAGSSNLVGSEQFF. The CDR3 bases are TGTGCCGGCAGCTCCAACCTAGTGGGAAGCGAGCAGTTCTTC.